One TCR beta chain is described in this entry. TCRdb independently ran MiXCR on the 5' RACE reads; one entry per CDR3 protein. Of roughly 200,000 distinct CDR3 sequences in the sample, more than 15% were seen once. The data were taken from a study of T-cell memory formation after mild COVID-19. The CDR3 extends over 15 amino acids. Per germline, CDR1 DFQATT and CDR2 SNEGSKA (reference sequence). V was clipped by 3 bases and J by 7 bases, with 18 bases between them. The sequenced sample was PBMCs or a T cell subset sorted from them (not recorded which). The genes are TRBV20-1 and TRBJ2-2; D might be TRBD1 (6 bases). The clonotype originates from an adult woman who had mild COVID-19 (a few samples of this study predate the infection). Cell type and time point are not known. CDR3 amino acids: CSASAPGVRVGELFF. Here the CDR3 DNA reads TGCAGTGCTAGTGCACCAGGGGTGAGGGTCGGGGAGCTGTTTTTT.